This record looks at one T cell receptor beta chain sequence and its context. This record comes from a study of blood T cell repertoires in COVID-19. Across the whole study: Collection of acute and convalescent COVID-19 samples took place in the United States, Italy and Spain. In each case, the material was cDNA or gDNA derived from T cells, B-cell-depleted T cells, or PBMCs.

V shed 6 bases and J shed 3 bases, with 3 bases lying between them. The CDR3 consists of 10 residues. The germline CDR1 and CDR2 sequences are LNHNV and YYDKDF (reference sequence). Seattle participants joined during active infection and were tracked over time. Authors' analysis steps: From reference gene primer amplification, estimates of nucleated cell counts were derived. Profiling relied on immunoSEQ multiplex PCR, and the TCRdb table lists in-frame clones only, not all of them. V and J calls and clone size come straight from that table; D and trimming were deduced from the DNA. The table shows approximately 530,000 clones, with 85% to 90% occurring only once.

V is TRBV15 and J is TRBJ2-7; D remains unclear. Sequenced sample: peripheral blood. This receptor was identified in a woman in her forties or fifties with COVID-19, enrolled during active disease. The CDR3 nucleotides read TGTGCCACCAGTAGCTACGAGCAGTACTTC. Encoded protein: CATSSYEQYF. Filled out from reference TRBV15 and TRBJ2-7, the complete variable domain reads DAMVIQNPRYQVTQFGKPVTLSCSQTLNHNVMYWYQQKSSQAPKLLFHYYDKDFNNEADTPDNFQSRRPNTSFCFLDIRSPGLGDTAMYLCATSSYEQYFGPGTRLTVT.